This T cell receptor beta chain was profiled in a study of lung T cells in sarcoidosis with Löfgren's syndrome. The CDR3 spans 15 residues. The V and J ends lost 3 bases and 5 bases, in that order; junction bases with no gene match: 6. The germline V gene has CDR1 DFQATT and CDR2 SNEGSKA (reference sequence). This clonotype came up many times. Its specificity is not known. A single record per CDR3 protein comes from TCRdb applying MiXCR to the reads. The sample has roughly 63,000 distinct CDR3 sequences; 20% to 25% are singletons. Study results and caveats: In alpha-beta pairs, TRAV12-1 favored TRBV2, and their CDR3s were homologous.

The genes are TRBV20-1 and TRBJ2-7; 14 bases agree with TRBD2. Sequencing was done on a sample of CD4+ T cells from PBMCs. The sequence was collected from a human donor with sarcoidosis (Löfgren's syndrome or another form), or a control subject (not recorded which). The CDR3 reads CSASRGTSGSHEQYF. In nucleotides, the CDR3 is TGCAGTGCTAGCAGGGGGACTAGCGGGAGTCACGAGCAGTACTTC.